Below, 25 T cell receptor beta chains from the same sample are listed, as sequenced in a study of T-cell memory formation after mild COVID-19. Via MiXCR, TCRdb re-called the 5' RACE reads, giving one row per CDR3 protein. Here the sample spans a few hundred thousand distinct CDR3 sequences, more than 15% being singletons. The sequencing input was PBMCs or a T cell subset sorted from them (not recorded which). All receptors derive from a man aged 18 to 35 who had mild COVID-19 (a few samples of this study predate the infection). Cell type and time point are not known.

The rearrangement links TRBV20-1 to TRBJ1-6, with D unclear. Trimming pared 6 bases from V and 10 bases from J, leaving 22 bases between. CDR1 and CDR2 (germline): DFQATT, SNEGSKA (reference sequence). This CDR3 is 15 amino acids long. The CDR3 loop is CSAGKMEASVSPLHF. The CDR3 DNA sequence: TGCAGTGCGGGCAAAATGGAGGCTAGCGTATCACCCCTCCACTTT.

In its sample, this clonotype was seen many times. The chain carries TRBV28 and TRBJ2-7; D unclear. The germline V and J ends were trimmed by 3 bases and 8 bases, with 17 bases remaining between them. This CDR3 contains 14 residues. The germline V gene encodes CDR1 MDHEN and CDR2 SYDVKM. The CDR3 sequence is CASSLAAGLSKQYV. DNA of the CDR3: TGTGCCAGCAGTTTGGCGGCAGGATTGTCCAAGCAGTACGTC.

This clonotype was detected a few times. This CDR3 is CASSPQWTGGVETQYF. In nucleotides, the CDR3 is TGTGCCAGCAGCCCTCAATGGACAGGGGGCGTGGAGACCCAGTACTTC. The V and J genes are TRBV7-2 and TRBJ2-5; 11 bases match TRBD1. Trimming cost V 5 bases and J 5 bases; bases outside gene matches: 10. The CDR3 is 16 residues long. Germline V lookup: CDR1 SGHTA, CDR2 FQGNSA.

The rearrangement joins TRBV6-5 to TRBJ1-5, with D unclear. The CDR3 totals 14 residues. Deletions cut 2 bases from V and 6 bases from J, with 11 bases between. CDR1 is MNHEY and CDR2 is SVGAGI in the germline V gene. CDR3 amino acids: CASSYTGEGQPQHF. DNA of the CDR3: TGTGCCAGCAGTTACACGGGTGAGGGTCAGCCCCAGCATTTT.

This clonotype was found a few times. The CDR3, as DNA: TGTGCCACCAGCAGGGGGGGCGCTTCCAATCAGCCCCAGCATTTT. As protein: CATSRGGASNQPQHF. The chain employs TRBV15 and TRBJ1-5, with D possibly TRBD1 on 6 matching bases. The V and J ends lost 3 bases and 3 bases respectively, with 12 bases between them. CDR1 is LNHNV, CDR2 YYDKDF, per germline (reference sequence). The CDR3 totals 15 residues.

This clonotype was seen more than once but under ten times. V is TRBV12-3 or TRBV12-4 and J is TRBJ1-2, with no clear D. V was cut by 5 bases and J by 6 bases, with 4 bases left in between. The CDR3 is 10 residues long. The CDR3 loop is CASSANGYTF. DNA for the CDR3: TGTGCCAGCAGTGCCAATGGCTACACCTTC.

This sequence joins TRBV4-2 and TRBJ2-7; D is perhaps TRBD1 (5 bases). The CDR3 loop spans 15 amino acids. V was cut by 1 base and J by 3 bases, with 13 bases left in between. Germline V gene lookup returns CDR1 LGHNA and CDR2 YNFKEQ. This chain's CDR3 is CASSQGQGVFYEQYF. The DNA for the CDR3 is TGTGCCAGCAGCCAAGGGCAAGGGGTTTTCTACGAGCAGTACTTC.

The CDR3 bases are TGTGCCAGCAGCAAACCCTCGACAGACAACTATGGCTACACCTTC. Its translation: CASSKPSTDNYGYTF. The genes are TRBV7-9 and TRBJ1-2; D possibly corresponds to TRBD1 (5 bases). CDR3 length equals 15 residues. In germline, CDR1 is SEHNR, CDR2 FQNEAQ (reference sequence). Trimming took 5 bases from V and 2 from J, leaving 15 bases between them.

This chain joins TRBV19 and TRBJ2-3; TRBD1 aligns across 11 bases. J was trimmed by 4 bases and V by 8 bases; bases with no gene match: 8. Germline V gene lookup returns CDR1 LNHDA and CDR2 SQIVND (reference sequence). There are 15 residues in the CDR3. The CDR3 spells CASRSGQGVPDTQYF. The CDR3 DNA is TGTGCCAGTCGATCGGGACAGGGGGTGCCAGATACGCAGTATTTT.

V gene TRBV5-6 combines with J gene TRBJ1-5; 10 nucleotides agree with TRBD1. CDR1 SGHDT and CDR2 YYEEEE come from the germline V gene. This CDR3 has 17 residues. V dropped 2 bases and J dropped 6; count of bases not matched to a gene: 11. CDR3 nucleotides: TGTGCCAGCAGCTTTGGACAGGGGGGTTGGGGACTTCAGCCCCAGCATTTT. Its protein is CASSFGQGGWGLQPQHF. Looking up the rest from reference TRBV5-6 and TRBJ1-5 gives the full variable domain: DAGVTQSPTHLIKTRGQQVTLRCSPKSGHDTVSWYQQALGQGPQFIFQYYEEEERQRGNFPDRFSGHQFPNYSSELNVNALLLGDSALYLCASSFGQGGWGLQPQHFGDGTRLSIL.

This clonotype was detected a few times. V gene TRBV12-3 or TRBV12-4 combines with J gene TRBJ2-7; the D gene could be TRBD1 or TRBD2 (6 bases each). The CDR3 is made up of 17 amino acids. Trimming removed 5 bases at V and 0 bases at J, with 20 bases between. CDR3 in amino acids: CASSPRVGGPTSYEQYF. Written as DNA, the CDR3 is TGTGCCAGCAGTCCCCGCGTGGGGGGCCCAACCTCCTACGAGCAGTACTTC.

The table lists this clonotype with many counts. The chain is built from TRBV7-2 and TRBJ1-1; weak D call: TRBD1 (6 bases). V lost 1 base and J lost 4, with 13 bases in between. The CDR3 has 15 amino acids. Germline V CDR1 and CDR2: SGHTA, FQGNSA. The CDR3 is CASSLEAGAGTEAFF. The DNA of the CDR3 is TGTGCCAGCAGCTTAGAGGCAGGGGCAGGCACTGAAGCTTTCTTT. Together with reference TRBV7-2 and TRBJ1-1, the CDR3 gives the full variable domain: GAGVSQSPSNKVTEKGKDVELRCDPISGHTALYWYRQSLGQGLEFLIYFQGNSAPDKSGLPSDRFSAERTGGSVSTLTIQRTQQEDSAVYLCASSLEAGAGTEAFFGQGTRLTVV.

This clonotype was recorded once. The chain employs TRBV29-1 and TRBJ2-1; TRBD2 matches 8 bases. Germline V gives CDR1 SQVTM, CDR2 ANQGSEA. This CDR3 is built from 16 residues. V was pared by 1 base and J by 4 bases, with 9 bases of the junction left unmatched. This CDR3 is CSVEAPRGGRYNEQFF. In DNA, the CDR3 is TGCAGCGTTGAAGCCCCGAGGGGCGGGAGGTACAATGAGCAGTTCTTC.

The chain combines TRBV27 with TRBJ2-1; 16 bases line up with TRBD2. The CDR3 length is 15 residues. Germline V gene data show CDR1 as MNHEY and CDR2 as SMNVEV (reference sequence). V gave up 9 bases and J gave up 3 bases; unmatched junction bases: 2. CDR3: CASGTSGGVYNEQFF. Written as DNA, the CDR3 is TGTGCCAGTGGGACTAGCGGGGGGGTCTACAATGAGCAGTTCTTC.

The sample holds a few counts of this clonotype. The V gene is TRBV5-6, the J gene TRBJ1-1; D possibly corresponds to TRBD1 (5 bases). Trimming cost V 2 bases and J 2 bases, with 16 bases left between them. The CDR3 loop spans 16 amino acids. Germline CDR1 and CDR2: SGHDT and YYEEEE. The DNA of the CDR3 is TGTGCCAGCAGCTTCCAGGGTCACCGTCCTAACACTGAAGCTTTCTTT. It is translated as CASSFQGHRPNTEAFF.

The rearrangement uses TRBV20-1 and TRBJ1-1; a weak D match, TRBD1 (5 bases). CDR1 DFQATT and CDR2 SNEGSKA come from the germline V gene (reference sequence). This CDR3 spans 14 amino acids. Trimming cost V 0 bases and J 5 bases, with 13 bases left between them. The chain's CDR3 is CSAREGVGVTEAFF. In nucleotides, the CDR3 is TGCAGTGCTAGAGAAGGGGTTGGGGTGACTGAAGCTTTCTTT.

This clonotype came up a few times. The chain couples TRBV20-1 to TRBJ1-2, with D possibly being TRBD1 (5 bases). V lost 6 bases and J 0 bases, leaving 11 bases between the germline ends. The CDR3 runs to 13 residues. The V gene's germline CDR1 is DFQATT and CDR2 SNEGSKA (reference sequence). In DNA, the CDR3 is TGCAGTGCATTAGGGACCTCTAACTATGGCTACACCTTC. Its translation is CSALGTSNYGYTF.

The chain carries TRBV11-1 and TRBJ2-1; D is unresolved. Germline assignment: CDR1 SGHAT and CDR2 FQDESV (reference sequence). Deletions cut 5 bases from V and 2 bases from J, with 13 bases between. CDR3 length equals 15 residues. The CDR3 nucleotides read TGTGCCAGCAGCGCAGGTCGGACGGCCTACAATGAGCAGTTCTTC. Amino acids: CASSAGRTAYNEQFF.

This clonotype has a handful of counts. This chain connects TRBV7-3 to TRBJ1-1; D is perhaps TRBD1 (5 bases). Germline lookup yields CDR1 SGHTA and CDR2 FQGTGA. The ends were cut back, 2 bases at V and 2 bases at J, with 9 bases in the middle. The CDR3 loop spans 14 amino acids. The CDR3 spells CASSLSTGNTEAFF. CDR3 DNA sequence: TGTGCCAGCAGCTTATCTACAGGAAACACTGAAGCTTTCTTT. The complete variable domain, with remaining parts taken from reference TRBV7-3 and TRBJ1-1, reads GAGVSQTPSNKVTEKGKYVELRCDPISGHTALYWYRQSLGQGPEFLIYFQGTGAADDSGLPNDRFFAVRPEGSVSTLKIQRTERGDSAVYLCASSLSTGNTEAFFGQGTRLTVV.

This clonotype was counted a few times. V is TRBV7-9 and J is TRBJ2-2, with 10 bases lining up with TRBD1. V was pared by 3 bases and J by 9 bases, with 22 bases of the junction left unmatched. The CDR3 has 20 residues. Germline V lookup: CDR1 SEHNR, CDR2 FQNEAQ (reference sequence). Here the CDR3 reads CASSFVPGQGIHLPRRELFF. CDR3 DNA sequence: TGTGCCAGCAGCTTTGTTCCGGGACAGGGGATCCATCTTCCGCGTCGGGAGCTGTTTTTT.

The chain combines TRBV27 with TRBJ2-2; 12 bases are shared with TRBD1. The CDR3 totals 17 residues. Germline loops: CDR1 MNHEY, CDR2 SMNVEV (reference sequence). V trimming: 4 bases; J trimming: 4 bases; junction bases outside the gene matches: 7. The CDR3 loop reads CASSSGQGAMGTGELFF. The CDR3 coding sequence is TGTGCCAGCAGTTCGGGACAGGGGGCGATGGGCACCGGGGAGCTGTTTTTT.

This clonotype showed up many times. The chain recombines TRBV29-1 with TRBJ2-3; 10 bases agree with TRBD2. The length of the CDR3 is 13 residues. Unmatched junction bases numbered 2, after V lost 7 bases and J lost 1 base. CDR1 and CDR2 (germline): SQVTM, ANQGSEA. The CDR3, as DNA: TGCAGCGCCGGGACTAGCGGCACAGATACGCAGTATTTT. Residues: CSAGTSGTDTQYF.

The chain is built from TRBV10-2 and TRBJ2-5, with 11 bases matching TRBD1. V dropped 3 bases and J dropped 4; count of bases not matched to a gene: 7. The germline gives CDR1 WSHSY, CDR2 SAAADI. The CDR3 runs to 16 residues. The CDR3 sequence is CASSDWGTGGAETQYF. In DNA form, the CDR3 reads TGCGCCAGCAGTGACTGGGGGACAGGGGGAGCAGAGACCCAGTACTTC.

This clonotype has just a few counts. The rearrangement joins TRBV6-5 to TRBJ1-3, with TRBD1 as a possible D gene (5 bases). The CDR3 loop spans 15 amino acids. Trimming removed 6 bases at V and 3 bases at J, with 15 bases between. CDR1 and CDR2 (germline): MNHEY, SVGAGI. This chain's CDR3 is CASSPEGTSGNTIYF. The CDR3 DNA follows: TGTGCCAGCAGCCCCGAAGGGACGAGTGGAAACACCATATATTTT.

This clonotype was detected only a few times. This sequence joins TRBV3-1 and TRBJ1-5; D ambiguous. The CDR3 has 12 residues. Germline CDR1 and CDR2: LGHDT and YNNKEL (reference sequence). Between the trimmed V and J ends, which lost 4 bases and 7 bases, there was a span of 8 bases. This chain's CDR3 is CASSRSGQPQHF. Written as DNA, the CDR3 is TGTGCCAGCAGCCGATCAGGCCAGCCCCAGCATTTT.